The rows below give T cell receptor beta chains drawn from one sample of a study of blood T cell repertoires in COVID-19. Sequencing used immunoSEQ multiplex PCR; TCRdb keeps in-frame clones, though not all of them. Among about 370,000 clones listed, around 89% were seen once. The specimen sequenced was PBMCs or T cells enriched from blood (not recorded which). The receptors were sampled from a young man who had recovered from COVID-19. CDR3s include the opening cysteine and the closing phenylalanine or tryptophan. Each record gives: J gene, V gene, D gene, clone size, CDR3 protein, CDR3 DNA. The D gene is left open where the match is weak. Not every row has a clone size; where given, it reads once, few, many or a size class.

j_gene: TRBJ2-2
v_gene: TRBV9
d_gene: .
abundance: .
CDR3aa: CASSKTVSISNTGELFF
CDR3nt: TGTGCCAGCAGCAAAACCGTTAGCATTTCGAACACCGGGGAGCTGTTTTTT

j_gene: TRBJ2-1
v_gene: TRBV13
d_gene: .
abundance: .
CDR3aa: CASSLGQGGSYNEQFF
CDR3nt: TGTGCCAGCAGCTTAGGTCAGGGTGGCTCCTACAATGAGCAGTTCTTC

j_gene: TRBJ1-1
v_gene: TRBV27
d_gene: TRBD1
abundance: .
CDR3aa: CASRPGGRTNTEAFF
CDR3nt: TGTGCCAGCAGGCCAGGGGGCAGAACGAACACTGAAGCTTTCTTT

j_gene: TRBJ2-7
v_gene: TRBV24-1
d_gene: .
abundance: .
CDR3aa: CATSDPAGTRSSYEQYF
CDR3nt: TGTGCCACCAGTGACCCCGCCGGGACACGAAGCTCCTACGAGCAGTACTTC

j_gene: TRBJ2-5
v_gene: TRBV12-3/TRBV12-4
d_gene: .
abundance: .
CDR3aa: CASSELAQETQYF
CDR3nt: TGTGCCAGCAGCGAACTAGCACAAGAGACCCAGTACTTC

j_gene: TRBJ2-1
v_gene: TRBV19
d_gene: TRBD2
abundance: .
CDR3aa: CASSMVAGSSYNEQFF
CDR3nt: TGTGCCAGTAGTATGGTAGCGGGGAGCTCCTACAATGAGCAGTTCTTC

j_gene: TRBJ2-7
v_gene: TRBV19
d_gene: TRBD2
abundance: once
CDR3aa: CASSPPGRGDYEQYF
CDR3nt: TGTGCCAGTAGTCCCCCGGGGAGGGGTGACTACGAGCAGTACTTC

j_gene: TRBJ2-2
v_gene: TRBV9
d_gene: .
abundance: .
CDR3aa: CASSAADSTNTGELFF
CDR3nt: TGTGCCAGCAGCGCGGCCGACAGCACGAACACCGGGGAGCTGTTTTTT

j_gene: TRBJ2-5
v_gene: TRBV24-1
d_gene: .
abundance: .
CDR3aa: CATSEGGATAQETQYF
CDR3nt: TGTGCCACCAGTGAGGGGGGGGCGACGGCCCAAGAGACCCAGTACTTC

j_gene: TRBJ2-3
v_gene: TRBV28
d_gene: TRBD2
abundance: .
CDR3aa: CASSSPGQREGTDTQYF
CDR3nt: TGTGCCAGCAGTTCCCCGGGGCAGCGGGAGGGCACAGATACGCAGTATTTT

j_gene: TRBJ1-4
v_gene: TRBV30
d_gene: .
abundance: .
CDR3aa: CAWSVNSGNEKLFF
CDR3nt: TGTGCCTGGAGTGTAAACAGCGGGAATGAAAAACTGTTTTTT

j_gene: TRBJ2-7
v_gene: TRBV2
d_gene: TRBD2
abundance: .
CDR3aa: CASSENGGGSSYEQYF
CDR3nt: TGTGCCAGCAGTGAAAATGGGGGGGGGTCCAGCTACGAGCAGTACTTC

j_gene: TRBJ2-1
v_gene: TRBV5-5
d_gene: TRBD1
abundance: .
CDR3aa: CASSWGQGISYNEQFF
CDR3nt: TGTGCCAGCAGCTGGGGACAGGGGATTTCCTACAATGAGCAGTTCTTC

j_gene: TRBJ1-2
v_gene: TRBV29-1
d_gene: TRBD1
abundance: .
CDR3aa: CSVDRGRAASGYTF
CDR3nt: TGCAGCGTTGACAGGGGGCGAGCCGCCAGTGGCTACACCTTC

j_gene: TRBJ1-1
v_gene: TRBV25-1
d_gene: .
abundance: few
CDR3aa: CASGGYMNTEAFF
CDR3nt: TGTGCCAGCGGGGGGTATATGAACACTGAAGCTTTCTTT

j_gene: TRBJ2-3
v_gene: TRBV5-1
d_gene: .
abundance: .
CDR3aa: CASSLDIQATGPDTQYF
CDR3nt: TGCGCCAGCAGCTTGGATATCCAGGCCACAGGTCCAGATACGCAGTATTTT

j_gene: TRBJ2-2
v_gene: TRBV25-1
d_gene: TRBD1
abundance: .
CDR3aa: CASSDQRQGTGELFF
CDR3nt: TGTGCCAGCAGTGACCAAAGACAGGGAACCGGGGAGCTGTTTTTT

j_gene: TRBJ1-1
v_gene: TRBV7-2
d_gene: TRBD1
abundance: .
CDR3aa: CASSAQQGQRTEAFF
CDR3nt: TGTGCCAGCAGCGCGCAACAGGGACAGAGGACTGAAGCTTTCTTT

j_gene: TRBJ1-2
v_gene: TRBV21-1
d_gene: .
abundance: .
CDR3aa: CASSIHRGEGYTF
CDR3nt: TGTGCCAGCAGCATTCACCGCGGGGAAGGCTACACCTTC

j_gene: TRBJ2-1
v_gene: TRBV7-3
d_gene: TRBD2
abundance: .
CDR3aa: CASSQPKGLAGVTTSSYNEQFF
CDR3nt: TGTGCCAGCAGCCAACCCAAGGGACTAGCGGGAGTCACTACCAGCTCCTACAATGAGCAGTTCTTC

j_gene: TRBJ2-3
v_gene: TRBV9
d_gene: TRBD2
abundance: .
CDR3aa: CASSAGLVLVDTQYF
CDR3nt: TGTGCCAGCAGCGCAGGACTAGTATTAGTGGATACGCAGTATTTT

j_gene: TRBJ2-2
v_gene: TRBV6-5
d_gene: .
abundance: .
CDR3aa: CASRPIQIGELFF
CDR3nt: TGTGCCAGCAGACCGATACAGATCGGGGAGCTGTTTTTT

j_gene: TRBJ2-1
v_gene: TRBV28
d_gene: TRBD2
abundance: .
CDR3aa: CASSLSSGRANEQFF
CDR3nt: TGTGCCAGCAGTTTATCTAGCGGGAGGGCAAATGAGCAGTTCTTC

j_gene: TRBJ2-1
v_gene: TRBV27
d_gene: TRBD1
abundance: .
CDR3aa: CASSLSGQGAGEQFF
CDR3nt: TGTGCCAGCAGTCTAAGTGGACAGGGGGCAGGGGAGCAGTTCTTC

j_gene: TRBJ2-7
v_gene: TRBV19
d_gene: TRBD1
abundance: few
CDR3aa: CASSILPGGSYEQYF
CDR3nt: TGTGCCAGTAGTATACTTCCAGGGGGCTCCTACGAGCAGTACTTC

j_gene: TRBJ2-1
v_gene: TRBV7-6
d_gene: TRBD2
abundance: .
CDR3aa: CASSNSGGLSVEQFF
CDR3nt: TGTGCCAGCAGCAATAGCGGGGGACTTAGTGTTGAGCAGTTCTTC

j_gene: TRBJ2-7
v_gene: TRBV28
d_gene: .
abundance: .
CDR3aa: CASRRNGGEQYF
CDR3nt: TGTGCCAGCAGACGGAATGGAGGCGAGCAGTACTTC

j_gene: TRBJ2-7
v_gene: TRBV29-1
d_gene: .
abundance: .
CDR3aa: CSVGILRPGGVGEQYF
CDR3nt: TGCAGCGTAGGCATATTGCGTCCCGGAGGAGTGGGGGAGCAGTACTTC

j_gene: TRBJ2-1
v_gene: TRBV7-2
d_gene: .
abundance: .
CDR3aa: CASSFPPWGVSYNEQFF
CDR3nt: TGTGCCAGCAGCTTCCCCCCTTGGGGGGTTTCCTACAATGAGCAGTTCTTC

j_gene: TRBJ2-1
v_gene: TRBV27
d_gene: TRBD2
abundance: .
CDR3aa: CASSLVTRTSGRPEQFF
CDR3nt: TGTGCCAGCAGTTTGGTTACTCGGACTAGCGGGAGACCTGAGCAGTTCTTC

j_gene: TRBJ1-3
v_gene: TRBV14
d_gene: TRBD1
abundance: .
CDR3aa: CASSQVSGRTGRNTIYF
CDR3nt: TGTGCCAGCAGCCAAGTCTCGGGGAGGACAGGGCGAAACACCATATATTTT

j_gene: TRBJ2-7
v_gene: TRBV2
d_gene: .
abundance: .
CDR3aa: CASSGQGPLNEQYF
CDR3nt: TGTGCCAGCAGTGGGCAGGGGCCATTGAACGAGCAGTACTTC

j_gene: TRBJ2-7
v_gene: TRBV7-9
d_gene: TRBD1
abundance: .
CDR3aa: CASSLIRQGAYEQYF
CDR3nt: TGTGCCAGCAGCCTTATCCGACAGGGGGCCTACGAGCAGTACTTC

j_gene: TRBJ1-4
v_gene: TRBV19
d_gene: TRBD1
abundance: .
CDR3aa: CASRTGGHEKLFF
CDR3nt: TGTGCCAGCCGGACAGGGGGACATGAAAAACTGTTTTTT

j_gene: TRBJ2-7
v_gene: TRBV27
d_gene: TRBD2
abundance: .
CDR3aa: CASSLEGTSGRWYEQYF
CDR3nt: TGTGCCAGCAGTTTAGAGGGGACTAGCGGGAGATGGTACGAGCAGTACTTC

j_gene: TRBJ1-2
v_gene: TRBV27
d_gene: TRBD1
abundance: .
CDR3aa: CASSFSGQGYGYTF
CDR3nt: TGTGCCAGCAGTTTTTCGGGACAGGGCTATGGCTACACCTTC

j_gene: TRBJ1-2
v_gene: TRBV7-9
d_gene: .
abundance: .
CDR3aa: CASSLVEGYGYTF
CDR3nt: TGTGCCAGCAGCTTAGTCGAGGGCTATGGCTACACCTTC